Listed below are T cell receptor beta chains from one sample, sequenced in a study of blood T cells in healthy people across ages. Via MiXCR, TCRdb re-called the 5' RACE reads, giving one row per CDR3 protein. The table lists 1.8 million or so distinct CDR3 sequences, more than 35% of them singletons, with 20% to 25% in the top ten. The sample taken for sequencing was blood. All receptors come from a human donor in good health. Both conserved end residues are part of each CDR3. A D gene is named only where the DNA matches it firmly. The listing skips clone size in some rows; elsewhere it reads once, few, many or a size class.

TGCAGTGCTGGCAGGGGTCGGGCCACTGAAGCTTTCTTT,CSAGRGRATEAFF,-,TRBJ1-1,-,TRBV20-1
TGTGCCAGCAGTTTACAGGGACGCCACTACAATGAGCAGTTCTTC,CASSLQGRHYNEQFF,-,TRBJ2-1,few,TRBV6-6
TGTGCCAGCAGCCTGGGCCGTTTGGCTTTCTTT,CASSLGRLAFF,-,TRBJ1-1,-,TRBV7-2
TGTGCCAGCAGCCGACGACTAGAGATGTTGGGTTCCTACGAGCAGTACTTC,CASSRRLEMLGSYEQYF,-,TRBJ2-7,many,TRBV4-2
TGTGCCACCAGTGTCGGGGGGGCCTACAATGAGCAGTTCTTC,CATSVGGAYNEQFF,TRBD2,TRBJ2-1,few,TRBV24-1
TGTGCCAGCAGTTTAGGGGCCACGGGGCCCCAGCATTTT,CASSLGATGPQHF,-,TRBJ1-5,few,TRBV12-3/TRBV12-4
TGCGCCAGCGGCCAAACCCGAGGGGAGACCCAGTACTTC,CASGQTRGETQYF,-,TRBJ2-5,-,TRBV4-1
TGTGCCAGTAGGGCTAGCGGGGACAATGAGCAGTTCTTC,CASRASGDNEQFF,TRBD2,TRBJ2-1,-,TRBV6-5
TGTGCCAGCAGCCAAGATTCCTGGCGGAGGGACGCAGGGGGGGATACGCAGTATTTT,CASSQDSWRRDAGGDTQYF,-,TRBJ2-3,-,TRBV3-1
TGCGCCAGCAGCCAAGGCCGTCGGCCCCAGCATTTT,CASSQGRRPQHF,-,TRBJ1-5,few,TRBV4-3
TGTGCCAGCAGCGTAGATTGGGTCACCCATCAGCCCCAGCATTTT,CASSVDWVTHQPQHF,-,TRBJ1-5,-,TRBV9
TGCAGCATGCGCCCCGGGGGGACAGATACGCAGTATTTT,CSMRPGGTDTQYF,TRBD2,TRBJ2-3,-,TRBV29-1
TGTGCCAGCAGTTTGGGACAGGACATAAACTACGAGCAGTACTTC,CASSLGQDINYEQYF,TRBD1,TRBJ2-7,-,TRBV28
TGTGCCAGCCCTGACAGGGGTAGCAATCAGCCCCAGCATTTT,CASPDRGSNQPQHF,-,TRBJ1-5,-,TRBV21-1
TGTGCCAGCAGTCGTAGACTAGCCAAGCAGTTCTTC,CASSRRLAKQFF,TRBD2,TRBJ2-1,few,TRBV28
TGTGCCAGCAGCTTGGAGTTTAGGGGCTACACCTTC,CASSLEFRGYTF,-,TRBJ1-2,many,TRBV5-1
TGTGCCAGCAGCCAGGGGGTTAGCGATGAAAAACTGTTTTTT,CASSQGVSDEKLFF,TRBD1,TRBJ1-4,-,TRBV9
TGTGCCAGCAGCCCTAACAGGGCTGGCTACACCTTC,CASSPNRAGYTF,-,TRBJ1-2,-,TRBV7-2
TGCATCATAGGGACAGGCCTTTCACCCCTCCACTTT,CIIGTGLSPLHF,TRBD1,TRBJ1-6,-,TRBV20-1
TGTGCCAGCAGCTTAGTACCTACTAGTCCCAATGAGCAGTTCTTC,CASSLVPTSPNEQFF,-,TRBJ2-1,once,TRBV7-3
TGCGCCAGCAGCCAATCCAGGGGACTGGAGACCCAGTACTTC,CASSQSRGLETQYF,-,TRBJ2-5,-,TRBV4-1
TGCAGTGCTAGTGGTGCAGGACCAAGCACCTTC,CSASGAGPSTF,-,TRBJ1-2,-,TRBV20-1
TGTGCCAGCAGCTTAGAAACGGGGTTCCAAAAGACCCAGTACTTC,CASSLETGFQKTQYF,-,TRBJ2-5,few,TRBV11-2
TGCAGCTCGACCCTGACAGGATCCTACGAGCAGTACTTC,CSSTLTGSYEQYF,-,TRBJ2-7,few,TRBV29-1
TGCAGTGCTAGATCCGACAACAATGAGCAGTTCTTC,CSARSDNNEQFF,-,TRBJ2-1,few,TRBV20-1
TGTGCCAGCAGTTTGACAGGGGGCGGTGAAAAACTGTTTTTT,CASSLTGGGEKLFF,TRBD1,TRBJ1-4,many,TRBV12-3/TRBV12-4
TGCAGTGCTATCCCACTTCACAATGAGCAGTTCTTC,CSAIPLHNEQFF,-,TRBJ2-1,few,TRBV20-1
TGTGCCAGCTTTATCCGGGAGGCGGGTCAGCCCCAGCATTTT,CASFIREAGQPQHF,-,TRBJ1-5,-,TRBV6-1
TGCAGTGCCTCTAGCAATCAGCCCCGGCATTTT,CSASSNQPRHF,-,TRBJ1-5,-,TRBV20-1
TGTGCCAGCAGCTTAGAAGTCTTTGGGACCCAGTACTTC,CASSLEVFGTQYF,-,TRBJ2-5,-,TRBV7-2
TGTGCCAGCAGCCAGGCTTTCGGGGGGAATGAGCAGTTCTTC,CASSQAFGGNEQFF,TRBD2,TRBJ2-1,-,TRBV11-3
TGTGCCGGCAGTTTCGCGGGGGTTCAGCCCCAGCATTTT,CAGSFAGVQPQHF,-,TRBJ1-5,-,TRBV28
TGCAGCTTTCTGCCGGGACCCCACGGGACCGGGGAGCTGTTTTTT,CSFLPGPHGTGELFF,-,TRBJ2-2,-,TRBV29-1
TGTGCCAGCAGTGAAGACTTCTACGAGCAGTACTTC,CASSEDFYEQYF,-,TRBJ2-7,-,TRBV2
TGCAGCGTTGAAAGGGGGGGCAGTCCGTACTTC,CSVERGGSPYF,-,TRBJ2-5,many,TRBV29-1
TGTGCCAGCAGCCCGGGCGAGTATGGCTACACCTTC,CASSPGEYGYTF,-,TRBJ1-2,many,TRBV12-3/TRBV12-4
TGTGCCAGCAGCTTAGTGAGGGTGGAGACCCAGTACTTC,CASSLVRVETQYF,-,TRBJ2-5,-,TRBV11-2
TGTGCCAGCAGCTCTAAAGGGGGCGGAAGCATTATTAATGAAAAACTGTTTTTT,CASSSKGGGSIINEKLFF,TRBD1,TRBJ1-4,-,TRBV5-6
TGTGCCAGCAGTACCCAGGGGGCAAGGGCCTACGAGCAGTACTTC,CASSTQGARAYEQYF,TRBD1,TRBJ2-7,-,TRBV27
TGCAGTGCTAGAGATCCGACCGGCGGCCAAGAGACCCAGTACTTC,CSARDPTGGQETQYF,-,TRBJ2-5,few,TRBV20-1
TGTGCCAGCAGCTTCATCGGGGCGAACGGCCCGGTTAGTGGCTACACCTTC,CASSFIGANGPVSGYTF,-,TRBJ1-2,-,TRBV5-6
TGTGCCAGCAGTGAAGTGGGGGCCAACAATGAGCAGTTCTTC,CASSEVGANNEQFF,-,TRBJ2-1,many,TRBV6-1
TGCGCCAGCAGCCAATCTAGGACGTGGGGGTACTTC,CASSQSRTWGYF,-,TRBJ2-4,-,TRBV28
TGTGCCAGCAGCTTCCACAGGGGGCTGAACAATGAGCAGTACTTC,CASSFHRGLNNEQYF,TRBD1,TRBJ2-7,-,TRBV12-3/TRBV12-4
TGTGCCAGCAGTTACTCGACGCCCCTCTACGAGCAGTACTTC,CASSYSTPLYEQYF,-,TRBJ2-7,few,TRBV6-2/TRBV6-3
TGCAGCGTTAGACAGGCTCACTACGAGCAGTACTTC,CSVRQAHYEQYF,-,TRBJ2-7,-,TRBV29-1
TGTGCCAGCAGTTACGACAGTTTATCGGGGGTGACCTACGAGCAGTACTTC,CASSYDSLSGVTYEQYF,-,TRBJ2-7,-,TRBV6-2/TRBV6-3
TGCAGTGCTAGAAGGGCTAGCGGGGGGGCAAAGAATGAGCAGTTCTTC,CSARRASGGAKNEQFF,TRBD2,TRBJ2-1,few,TRBV20-1
TGTGCCAGCAGTTCTAGCAGCTGGGACGCACAAGAGACCCAGTACTTC,CASSSSSWDAQETQYF,-,TRBJ2-5,-,TRBV27
TGTGCCAGCAGCCCCACGTTAGGCTGCACCTTC,CASSPTLGCTF,-,TRBJ1-2,-,TRBV9